These 28 T cell receptor beta chains came from one sample sequenced in a study of cytomegalovirus exposure and HLA in healthy donors. The PCR ran on 60 Vbeta and 13 Jbeta primers. Clones were read by immunoSEQ multiplex PCR, and TCRdb kept only the in-frame ones, dropping some. Of under 200,000 clones listed, 60% to 85% are singletons. Input material: PBMCs. These receptors originate from a woman in her forties in good health and CMV-seronegative.

This sequence joins TRBV11-2 and TRBJ2-3; D gene unclear. Trimming took 0 bases from V and 3 from J, leaving 4 bases between them. This CDR3 comprises 13 residues. Per germline, CDR1 SGHAT and CDR2 FQNNGV. The CDR3 sequence is CASSLDLTDTQYF. The CDR3 DNA follows: TGTGCCAGCAGCTTAGATCTTACAGATACGCAGTATTTT. Combining the CDR3 with reference TRBV11-2 and TRBJ2-3 gives the whole variable domain EAGVAQSPRYKIIEKRQSVAFWCNPISGHATLYWYQQILGQGPKLLIQFQNNGVVDDSQLPKDRFSAERLKGVDSTLKIQPAKLEDSAVYLCASSLDLTDTQYFGPGTRLTVL.

The chain is built from TRBV4-2 and TRBJ2-1, with 8 bases matching TRBD1. Trimming cost V 4 bases and J 5 bases; bases outside gene matches: 4. The CDR3 contains 14 residues. Germline V CDR1 and CDR2: LGHNA, YNFKEQ. In DNA form, the CDR3 reads TGTGCCAGCAGCCGGGACAGGATTGACAATGAGCAGTTCTTC. Its protein is CASSRDRIDNEQFF.

J is TRBJ1-1 and V is TRBV19, with 8 bases matching TRBD1. Germline CDR1 reads LNHDA; CDR2 reads SQIVND (reference sequence). The trim removed 5 bases at V and 3 bases at J, leaving 8 bases unmatched. CDR3 length equals 15 residues. In DNA, the CDR3 is TGTGCCAGTAGTTCTGACAGGGGTGAAGACACTGAAGCTTTCTTT. Amino acid sequence: CASSSDRGEDTEAFF.

The chain couples TRBV27 to TRBJ2-7, with a possible D match to TRBD2 (7 bases). The ends were cut back, 5 bases at V and 7 bases at J, with 18 bases in the middle. Germline V gives CDR1 MNHEY, CDR2 SMNVEV (reference sequence). CDR3 length: 14 residues. CDR3: CASSRNGGGLEQYF. DNA for the CDR3: TGTGCCAGCAGTCGCAATGGGGGGGGCCTTGAGCAGTACTTC.

J is TRBJ1-2 and V is TRBV5-4, with D possibly being TRBD1 (5 bases). V lost 4 bases and J 5 bases, leaving 12 bases between the germline ends. Germline V gives CDR1 SGHNT, CDR2 YYREEE (reference sequence). This CDR3 has 13 residues. This CDR3 reads CASSQDRTYGYTF. The CDR3 coding sequence is TGTGCCAGCAGCCAAGACAGAACTTATGGCTACACCTTC.

The genes are TRBV2 and TRBJ2-7; D may be TRBD1 (6 bases). The CDR3 is made up of 13 amino acids. Trimming took off 7 bases at V and 2 bases at J, with 12 bases between the two ends. In germline, CDR1 is SNHLY, CDR2 FYNNEI. CDR3 in amino acids: CASKPGQPYEQYF. CDR3 nucleotide sequence: TGTGCCAGCAAACCGGGACAACCCTACGAGCAGTACTTC. Filled out from reference TRBV2 and TRBJ2-7, the complete variable domain reads EPEVTQTPSHQVTQMGQEVILRCVPISNHLYFYWYRQILGQKVEFLVSFYNNEISEKSEIFDDQFSVERPDGSNFTLKIRSTKLEDSAMYFCASKPGQPYEQYFGPGTRLTVT.

This clone has just one count. The V call is TRBV9, the J call TRBJ1-3, with 7 bases matching TRBD1. Germline V gene sequence: CDR1 SGDLS, CDR2 YYNGEE. J gave up 3 bases and V 2 bases, and 5 bases lay outside the gene matches. The CDR3 runs to 15 residues. The CDR3, as DNA: TGTGCCAGCAGCGTTCGACAGGGTTTTGGAAACACCATATATTTT. Its protein product is CASSVRQGFGNTIYF.

V usage is TRBV19 and J usage is TRBJ1-5; D not certain. Germline V gene sequence: CDR1 LNHDA, CDR2 SQIVND (reference sequence). The V end lost 7 bases, the J end lost 3 bases, and 16 bases lay between the germline ends. This CDR3 is 15 amino acids long. As DNA, the CDR3 is TGTGCCAGTACTTTTCGCAGATACGACAATCAGCCCCAGCATTTT. It codes for CASTFRRYDNQPQHF.

The chain carries TRBV27 and TRBJ2-7; 11 nucleotides match TRBD2. CDR3 length equals 15 residues. J lost 6 bases, V lost 6 bases, and 10 bases had no gene match. Per germline, CDR1 MNHEY and CDR2 SMNVEV (reference sequence). CDR3 DNA sequence: TGTGCCAGCAGCCGTATAGCGGGGGGGCAGACCGAGCAGTACTTC. It specifies CASSRIAGGQTEQYF.

The gene calls are TRBV29-1 and TRBJ1-2; no firm D call. CDR1 is SQVTM, CDR2 ANQGSEA, per germline. This CDR3 is 12 amino acids long. V was clipped by 2 bases and J by 6 bases, with 10 bases between them. The CDR3 is CSVEIGFDGYTF. CDR3 bases: TGCAGCGTTGAAATCGGGTTCGATGGCTACACCTTC.

The V and J genes are TRBV5-6 and TRBJ2-3, with TRBD2 identical over 11 bases. The germline CDR1 and CDR2 sequences are SGHDT and YYEEEE. The CDR3 runs 15 residues. V was pared by 2 bases and J by 5 bases, with 4 bases of the junction left unmatched. This CDR3 is CASSFITSGGDTQYF. For the CDR3, the DNA is TGTGCCAGCAGCTTTATTACTAGCGGGGGAGATACGCAGTATTTT.

The chain recombines TRBV6-5 with TRBJ1-2, with 9 bases lining up with TRBD1. CDR3 length: 13 residues. Germline CDR1 and CDR2: MNHEY and SVGAGI. Trimming cost V 7 bases and J 4 bases; bases outside gene matches: 4. CDR3: CASTTTGGYGYTF. The CDR3 DNA sequence: TGTGCCAGCACTACGACAGGGGGCTATGGCTACACCTTC.

This chain links TRBV5-4 with TRBJ2-3, with D possibly being TRBD2 (5 bases). Germline CDR1 reads SGHNT; CDR2 reads YYREEE (reference sequence). Trimming left V 4 bases short and J 6 bases short, with 9 bases between. This CDR3 contains 12 residues. This chain's CDR3 is CASSPRGDTQYF. The CDR3 coding sequence is TGTGCCAGCAGCCCCAGAGGGGATACGCAGTATTTT.

The chain couples TRBV10-2 to TRBJ1-2, with 7 bases identical to TRBD1. In germline, CDR1 is WSHSY, CDR2 SAAADI. Trimming removed 4 bases from V and 4 bases from J; junction bases left unmatched: 15. The CDR3 runs to 17 residues. The CDR3 loop is CASSGRATGRGSYGYTF. DNA of the CDR3: TGCGCCAGCAGTGGGAGGGCGACAGGGAGAGGTAGCTATGGCTACACCTTC.

The V gene is TRBV27, the J gene TRBJ1-2; D is unclear. V was shortened by 5 bases and J by 7 bases, with 14 bases between the two germline ends. The length of the CDR3 is 13 residues. Germline V gene sequence: CDR1 MNHEY, CDR2 SMNVEV (reference sequence). CDR3 DNA: TGTGCCAGCAGTACCCGACTCTTGGGTGGCTACACCTTC. Its translation: CASSTRLLGGYTF.

The chain employs TRBV5-1 and TRBJ2-6; no definite D call. Germline V gives CDR1 SGHRS, CDR2 YFSETQ. V was trimmed by 1 base and J by 2 bases, leaving 10 bases between them. This CDR3 has 16 amino acids. The CDR3 nucleotides read TGCGCCAGCAGCTTGAGCACCCTGCCTGGGGCCAACGTCCTGACTTTC. It codes for CASSLSTLPGANVLTF.

The chain employs TRBV18 and TRBJ1-5; TRBD1 aligns across 8 bases. This CDR3 spans 16 amino acids. Germline V lookup: CDR1 KGHSH, CDR2 LQKENI. With V trimmed by 2 bases and J by 5 bases, 8 bases remained unmatched. CDR3 in DNA: TGTGCCAGCTCACCAGGGCAGGGGGCCGGCGATCAGCCCCAGCATTTT. Translation gives CASSPGQGAGDQPQHF.

This chain uses TRBV12-5 with TRBJ2-7; D call uncertain. From germline, CDR1 is LGHNT and CDR2 FRNRAP. V lost 2 bases, J lost 0 bases, and 11 bases lay in between. The CDR3 is 15 amino acids. CDR3 in amino acids: CASGLPQRSSYEQYF. The CDR3 DNA is TGTGCTAGTGGTTTGCCCCAGCGCAGCTCCTACGAGCAGTACTTC.

This clone appeared a single time. This sequence joins TRBV6-6 and TRBJ2-2; 8 positions agree with TRBD2. CDR3 length equals 16 residues. Germline CDR1 is MNHNY and CDR2 is SVGAGI (reference sequence). V shed 6 bases and J 10 bases; nucleotides not matched to a gene: 16. The CDR3 region has the DNA TGTGCCAGCAGCTCGGACCTCCGGGGGGGCCTGGAGGAGCTGTTTTTT. As protein: CASSSDLRGGLEELFF.

This clone was observed a few times. The chain has TRBV7-9 and TRBJ2-7; D remains ambiguous. Trimming removed 0 bases at V and 0 bases at J, with 6 bases between. The V gene's germline CDR1 is SEHNR and CDR2 FQNEAQ (reference sequence). The CDR3 loop spans 14 amino acids. CDR3: CASSLAVASYEQYF. CDR3 sequence (DNA): TGTGCCAGCAGCTTAGCGGTAGCCTCCTACGAGCAGTACTTC.

The gene calls are TRBV1 and TRBJ2-5; whether TRBD2, the table's D call, matches the DNA was not checked. TRBV1 is marked as a pseudogene. CDR3 length: 16 amino acids. The CDR3 DNA is TGCACCAGCAGCCAGACTAGCGGGGGACCTCAAGAGACCCAGTACTTC. Amino acids: CTSSQTSGGPQETQYF.

This clone was seen just once. The V call is TRBV4-1, the J call TRBJ1-1, with TRBD1 as a possible D gene (6 bases). The CDR3 length is 16 residues. Per germline, CDR1 MGHRA and CDR2 YSYEKL. Trimming stripped 0 bases from V and 1 base from J, with 12 bases between. For the CDR3, the DNA is TGCGCCAGCAGCCAAGATAATTGGGGACAGAACACTGAAGCTTTCTTT. It translates to CASSQDNWGQNTEAFF.

This rearrangement joins TRBV7-2 to TRBJ1-6; D uncertain. The CDR3 runs to 15 residues. In germline, CDR1 is SGHTA, CDR2 FQGNSA. Trimming shortened V by 6 bases and J by 10 bases, and 19 bases separated the two germline ends. The CDR3 sequence: CASRILTLGESPLHF. The CDR3 region has the DNA TGTGCCAGCAGAATTCTAACTCTCGGGGAATCACCCCTCCACTTT. The variable domain in full, with the rest retrieved from reference TRBV7-2 and TRBJ1-6, is GAGVSQSPSNKVTEKGKDVELRCDPISGHTALYWYRQSLGQGLEFLIYFQGNSAPDKSGLPSDRFSAERTGGSVSTLTIQRTQQEDSAVYLCASRILTLGESPLHFGNGTRLTVT.

The gene calls are TRBV5-1 and TRBJ1-2; the D gene is possibly TRBD1 (6 bases). Germline CDR1 SGHRS, CDR2 YFSETQ. Trimming cost V 4 bases and J 9 bases, with 22 bases left between them. The CDR3 is made up of 15 amino acids. The chain's CDR3 is CASSTGLAGVKRYTF. The CDR3 nucleotides read TGCGCCAGCAGCACCGGGTTAGCAGGGGTTAAGCGCTACACCTTC.

This chain links TRBV4-1 with TRBJ2-3; TRBD2 matches at 10 bases. This CDR3 comprises 14 residues. CDR1 and CDR2 (germline): MGHRA, YSYEKL. The J segment lost 4 bases and the V segment lost 9 bases, leaving 7 bases of the junction unmatched. CDR3 in DNA: TGCGCCAGTTCAAAGCGGGGGGGATCAGATACGCAGTATTTT. As protein: CASSKRGGSDTQYF.

The chain joins TRBV5-1 to TRBJ1-6, with a possible D match to TRBD1 (5 bases). The CDR3 has 14 amino acids. Germline V gene sequence: CDR1 SGHRS, CDR2 YFSETQ. V gave up 2 bases and J gave up 6 bases, with 9 bases separating them. As DNA, the CDR3 is TGCGCCAGCAGCTTACAGGCTAGTAATTCACCCCTCCACTTT. The encoded protein is CASSLQASNSPLHF.

The rearrangement joins TRBV25-1 to TRBJ2-5; D gene uncertain. The assigned J gene may be wrong: the sequence end matches TRBJ2-7 better. The CDR3 runs 14 residues. The germline CDR1 and CDR2 sequences are MGHDK and SYGVNS. As DNA, the CDR3 is TGTGCCAGCAGTGAATCTAGGAACTCCTACGAGCAGTACTTC. Amino acid sequence: CASSESRNSYEQYF.

The chain is built from TRBV28 and TRBJ2-1; the match to TRBD2 covers 11 bases. This CDR3 has 15 amino acids. In germline, CDR1 is MDHEN, CDR2 SYDVKM. Losses at the gene ends were 4 bases for V and 5 bases for J; bases not matched to a gene: 4. The CDR3 DNA reads TGTGCCAGCAGTTCGTTAGCGGGGGGGCACAATGAGCAGTTCTTC. Translating gives CASSSLAGGHNEQFF. The whole variable domain, filled in from reference TRBV28 and TRBJ2-1, reads DVKVTQSSRYLVKRTGEKVFLECVQDMDHENMFWYRQDPGLGLRLIYFSYDVKMKEKGDIPEGYSVSREKKERFSLILESASTNQTSMYLCASSSLAGGHNEQFFGPGTRLTVL.